The following is a T cell receptor beta chain sequence with its context. Sampling consisted of one heparinised blood draw per donor, averaging around 110 mL. This entry belongs to a study of beta chain features in type 1 diabetes. cDNA synthesis used the whole RNA isolate, giving expressed TCRB sequences. Clones were read by immunoSEQ multiplex PCR, and TCRdb kept only the in-frame ones, dropping some. The sample contains under 250,000 clones, around an eighth of which appear only once. The V gene's germline CDR1 is MDHEN and CDR2 SYDVKM. CDR3 length: 10 residues. The V and J ends lost 8 bases and 3 bases respectively, with 4 bases between them.

Material for sequencing was naive CD4+ T cells from blood. This chain joins TRBV28 and TRBJ2-5; D remains unclear. This receptor was identified in a woman aged 40 to 50 in good health. CDR3 region: CASSEETQYF. CDR3 DNA sequence: TGTGCCAGCTCAGAAGAGACCCAGTACTTC.